The TCR beta chain under discussion was sequenced for a study of OX40 agonist ivuxolimab in advanced cancers. The data were produced by immunoSEQ multiplex PCR, yet TCRdb's version contains in-frame clones alone and is incomplete. The sample consists of 65,000 to 85,000 clones, around 81% of them appearing once. Germline V gene sequence: CDR1 LNHDA, CDR2 SQIVND (reference sequence). This CDR3 spans 14 amino acids. V lost 6 bases and J 0 bases, leaving 8 bases between the germline ends. The specimen was CD4+ or CD8+ T cells sorted from blood, collected in a trial of the OX40 agonist ivuxolimab. The TCR sequence derives from an adult with an advanced solid tumor such as melanoma, head and neck, liver or kidney cancer. The V and J genes are TRBV19 and TRBJ2-2, with a possible D match to TRBD1 (6 bases). The DNA for the CDR3 is TGTGCCAGTAGGTGGGGGCCGAACACCGGGGAGCTGTTTTTT. This encodes CASRWGPNTGELFF.